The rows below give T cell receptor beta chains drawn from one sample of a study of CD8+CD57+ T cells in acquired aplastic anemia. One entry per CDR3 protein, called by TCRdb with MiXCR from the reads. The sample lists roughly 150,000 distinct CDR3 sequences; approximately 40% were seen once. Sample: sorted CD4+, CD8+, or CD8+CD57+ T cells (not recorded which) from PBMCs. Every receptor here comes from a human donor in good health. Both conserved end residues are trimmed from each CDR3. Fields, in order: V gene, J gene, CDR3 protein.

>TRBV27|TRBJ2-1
ASSLSRVGAYNEQF
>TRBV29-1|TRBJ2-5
SVDGVGTQY
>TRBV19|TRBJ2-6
ASTGAAGANVLT
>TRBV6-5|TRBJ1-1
ASSLPGLEAF
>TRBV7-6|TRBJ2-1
GSSVEDNEQF
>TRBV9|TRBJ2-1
ASSVAGVSYNEQF
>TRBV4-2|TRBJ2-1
ASSQGVIRGGSLAV
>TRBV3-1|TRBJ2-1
ASSQYSEGSGTEQF
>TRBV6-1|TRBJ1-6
ASRQGQGYSPLH
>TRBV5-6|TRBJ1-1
ASSSPGGNTEAF
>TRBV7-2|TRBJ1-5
ASSWGRGGNQPQH
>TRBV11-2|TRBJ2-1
ASRAGTVDNEQF
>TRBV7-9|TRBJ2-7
ASSLAARTYEQY
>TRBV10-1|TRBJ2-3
ASSESKTRSDTQY
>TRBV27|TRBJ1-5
ASSRGRNQPQH
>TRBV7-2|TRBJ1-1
ASNDQGVGNTEAF
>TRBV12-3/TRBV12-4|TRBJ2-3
ASSTAGTGLDTQY
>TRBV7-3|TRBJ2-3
ASSQPLGGVRADTQY
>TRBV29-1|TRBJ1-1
SVAQGTLNTEAF
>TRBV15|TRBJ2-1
ATSRDTSGSIHEQF
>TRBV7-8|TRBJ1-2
ASSSDSGDYGYT
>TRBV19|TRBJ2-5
ASSISQGRETQY
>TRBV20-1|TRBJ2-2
SARLAGGTGELF
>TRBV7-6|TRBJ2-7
ASSLAPGEGAFPYEQY
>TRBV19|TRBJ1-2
ASSTTGGRGNGYT
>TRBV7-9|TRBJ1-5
ASSLGGLGNQPQH
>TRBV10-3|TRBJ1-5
AISDSGRSNQPQH
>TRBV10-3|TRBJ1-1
AISDRATSTEAF
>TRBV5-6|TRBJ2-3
ASSFWLQTDTQY
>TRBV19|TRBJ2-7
ASRAGGSSYEQY
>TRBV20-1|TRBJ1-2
SARTGGGYGYT
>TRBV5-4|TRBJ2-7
ASSLKRGLKERSWAYEQY
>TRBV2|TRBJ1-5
ASGQARRQPQH
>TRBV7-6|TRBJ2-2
ASSFERGMNTGELF
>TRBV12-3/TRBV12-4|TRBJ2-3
ASSGLGGVAQY
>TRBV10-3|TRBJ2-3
AIKDGGKGDTQY
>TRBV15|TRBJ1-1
ATSRDYRGSNTEAF
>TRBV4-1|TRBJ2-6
ASSQLGLETAGANVLT
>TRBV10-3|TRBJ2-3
AIEGEVGTDTQY
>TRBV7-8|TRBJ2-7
ASSLPRHEQY
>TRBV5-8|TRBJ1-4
ASRIWRSNEKLF
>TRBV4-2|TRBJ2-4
ASSHPGAESNIQY
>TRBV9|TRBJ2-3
ASSVGATSTDTQY
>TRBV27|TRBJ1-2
ASSAAGYRGSDYGYT
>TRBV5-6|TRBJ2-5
ASSLLWDETQY